This is a list of T cell receptor beta chains from one sample in a study of sequential checkpoint blockade in melanoma. TCRdb's table, derived via immunoSEQ multiplex PCR, lists solely in-frame clones and lacks some. The table records about 21,000 clones, roughly 80% of them present only once. The source material was CD8+ T cells sorted from blood (inferred from file names), sampled from a patient given nivolumab and ipilimumab in sequence. These receptors all come from a human donor with melanoma. Each CDR3 is given with its conserved first and last residue. D genes are given only for firm matches. Part of the rows lack a size; the others show once, few, many or a class for expanded clones.

V: TRBV27; size: .; J: TRBJ2-7; D: .; CDR3: CASSWAVTYEQYF; DNA: TGTGCCAGCAGTTGGGCAGTTACCTACGAGCAGTACTTC
V: TRBV28; size: .; J: TRBJ2-7; D: .; CDR3: CASSQAPYEQYF; DNA: TGTGCCAGCAGTCAGGCTCCCTACGAGCAGTACTTC
V: TRBV27; size: .; J: TRBJ2-7; D: .; CDR3: CASSWGSSYEQYF; DNA: TGTGCCAGCAGTTGGGGCAGCTCCTACGAGCAGTACTTC
V: TRBV5-4; size: .; J: TRBJ2-3; D: TRBD1; CDR3: CASSPSGGSDTQYF; DNA: TGTGCCAGCAGCCCCTCAGGGGGCTCAGATACGCAGTATTTT
V: TRBV28; size: .; J: TRBJ2-2; D: .; CDR3: CASSLKRELTGELFF; DNA: TGTGCCAGCAGTTTGAAACGGGAGTTAACCGGGGAGCTGTTTTTT
V: TRBV5-6; size: .; J: TRBJ2-4; D: .; CDR3: CASSSGPGTSKNIQYF; DNA: TGTGCCAGCAGCTCGGGTCCAGGGACATCCAAAAACATTCAGTACTTC
V: TRBV27; size: .; J: TRBJ2-1; D: .; CDR3: CAIYGGLEQFF; DNA: TGTGCCATATATGGGGGACTTGAGCAGTTCTTC
V: TRBV6-6; size: .; J: TRBJ1-1; D: .; CDR3: CASSENGEAFF; DNA: TGTGCCAGCAGTGAAAACGGTGAAGCTTTCTTT
V: TRBV7-9; size: .; J: TRBJ2-2; D: .; CDR3: CASSLSDWAYANTGELFF; DNA: TGTGCCAGCAGCTTATCGGATTGGGCGTACGCGAACACCGGGGAGCTGTTTTTT
V: TRBV7-6; size: once; J: TRBJ1-1; D: TRBD1; CDR3: CASSFDRGPGTEAFF; DNA: TGTGCCAGCAGCTTTGACAGGGGGCCGGGCACTGAAGCTTTCTTT
V: TRBV27; size: .; J: TRBJ2-1; D: TRBD2; CDR3: CASSFSSGNNEQFF; DNA: TGTGCCAGCAGTTTCTCTAGCGGGAACAATGAGCAGTTCTTC
V: TRBV5-1; size: .; J: TRBJ1-1; D: TRBD1; CDR3: CASSFDRAGTEAFF; DNA: TGCGCCAGCAGCTTCGACAGGGCGGGGACTGAAGCTTTCTTT
V: TRBV6-4; size: .; J: TRBJ1-1; D: TRBD1; CDR3: CASSDSPGTGLTEAFF; DNA: TGTGCCAGCAGTGACTCCCCCGGGACAGGGCTCACTGAAGCTTTCTTT
V: TRBV28; size: .; J: TRBJ1-3; D: .; CDR3: CASSLRGSGNTIYF; DNA: TGTGCCAGCAGCCTTCGGGGCTCTGGAAACACCATATATTTT
V: TRBV27; size: .; J: TRBJ2-7; D: .; CDR3: CASSFGGYEQYF; DNA: TGTGCCAGCAGTTTCGGGGGCTACGAGCAGTACTTC
V: TRBV19; size: .; J: TRBJ2-7; D: TRBD1; CDR3: CASRQGHNYEQYF; DNA: TGTGCCAGCAGACAGGGCCACAACTACGAGCAGTACTTC
V: TRBV27; size: .; J: TRBJ1-3; D: .; CDR3: CASSAAGGNTIYF; DNA: TGTGCCAGCAGCGCTGCGGGAGGAAACACCATATATTTT
V: TRBV6-4; size: .; J: TRBJ2-2; D: .; CDR3: CASSDVPGRGTGELFF; DNA: TGTGCCAGCAGTGACGTGCCTGGAAGGGGCACCGGGGAGCTGTTTTTT
V: TRBV6-5; size: .; J: TRBJ1-6; D: TRBD1; CDR3: CASRTGSYNSPLHF; DNA: TGTGCCAGCAGGACAGGGTCCTATAATTCACCCCTCCACTTT
V: TRBV19; size: .; J: TRBJ1-2; D: .; CDR3: CASSIEQGYGYTF; DNA: TGTGCCAGTAGTATAGAACAGGGCTATGGCTACACCTTC
V: TRBV7-9; size: .; J: TRBJ1-2; D: TRBD1; CDR3: CASSRDRAGYTF; DNA: TGTGCCAGCAGCCGGGACAGGGCAGGCTACACCTTC
V: TRBV11-3; size: few; J: TRBJ2-3; D: TRBD2; CDR3: CASSQRGGSTDTQYF; DNA: TGTGCCAGCAGCCAGCGGGGGGGAAGCACAGATACGCAGTATTTT
V: TRBV7-8; size: .; J: TRBJ1-3; D: .; CDR3: CASSLATVHSGNTIYF; DNA: TGTGCCAGCAGCTTAGCGACAGTTCACTCTGGAAACACCATATATTTT
V: TRBV2; size: few; J: TRBJ2-7; D: .; CDR3: CASTNRAGDEQYF; DNA: TGTGCCAGCACAAACCGGGCCGGGGACGAGCAGTACTTC
V: TRBV18; size: few; J: TRBJ1-4; D: .; CDR3: CASSPVDSRNEKLFF; DNA: TGTGCCAGCTCACCAGTAGACAGCCGAAATGAAAAACTGTTTTTT
V: TRBV13; size: .; J: TRBJ1-2; D: TRBD1; CDR3: CASSSWDRGFYGYTF; DNA: TGTGCCAGCAGCTCCTGGGACAGGGGGTTCTATGGCTACACCTTC
V: TRBV27; size: .; J: TRBJ1-5; D: .; CDR3: CASRGRGYHPNQPQHF; DNA: TGTGCCAGCAGGGGTCGGGGGTACCATCCCAATCAGCCCCAGCATTTT
V: TRBV5-1; size: .; J: TRBJ2-3; D: .; CDR3: CASSIMDSWDTQYF; DNA: TGCGCCAGCAGTATCATGGACAGTTGGGATACGCAGTATTTT
V: TRBV5-5; size: .; J: TRBJ2-2; D: .; CDR3: CASSLGGLWSVGTGELFF; DNA: TGTGCCAGCAGCTTGGGTGGGTTGTGGAGCGTAGGCACCGGGGAGCTGTTTTTT
V: TRBV27; size: .; J: TRBJ2-5; D: .; CDR3: CASSPDSGGRQTQYF; DNA: TGTGCCAGCAGTCCCGATAGCGGAGGGAGACAGACCCAGTACTTC
V: TRBV13; size: .; J: TRBJ2-7; D: TRBD1; CDR3: CASSDRGGSEPYEQYF; DNA: TGTGCCAGCAGCGACAGGGGGGGATCCGAACCCTACGAGCAGTACTTC
V: TRBV28; size: .; J: TRBJ1-5; D: TRBD1; CDR3: CASRGGTGDQPQHF; DNA: TGTGCCAGCCGCGGAGGGACAGGGGATCAGCCCCAGCATTTT
V: TRBV30; size: once; J: TRBJ2-1; D: TRBD2; CDR3: CAWRVRRGGYRNEQFF; DNA: TGTGCCTGGAGGGTCAGGCGGGGGGGCTATAGGAATGAGCAGTTCTTC
V: TRBV28; size: .; J: TRBJ2-7; D: .; CDR3: CASRTRRPSYEQYF; DNA: TGTGCCAGCAGGACTCGGAGGCCCTCCTACGAGCAGTACTTC
V: TRBV27; size: .; J: TRBJ2-7; D: TRBD2; CDR3: CASSSLAGPYEQYF; DNA: TGTGCCAGCAGTTCTCTAGCGGGACCCTACGAGCAGTACTTC
V: TRBV29-1; size: once; J: TRBJ1-2; D: .; CDR3: CSVESGTNGYTF; DNA: TGCAGCGTTGAATCGGGTACCAACGGCTACACCTTC
V: TRBV27; size: .; J: TRBJ2-1; D: TRBD2; CDR3: CASSSGTSAYNEQFF; DNA: TGTGCCAGCAGTAGCGGGACTAGCGCCTACAATGAGCAGTTCTTC
V: TRBV4-1; size: .; J: TRBJ2-6; D: .; CDR3: CASSQEEGRYSGANVLTF; DNA: TGCGCCAGCAGCCAAGAGGAGGGTAGATACTCTGGGGCCAACGTCCTGACTTTC
V: TRBV27; size: .; J: TRBJ2-2; D: TRBD2; CDR3: CASSLVPGLAGGQRVTGELFF; DNA: TGTGCCAGCAGTTTAGTCCCGGGACTAGCGGGGGGCCAAAGAGTCACCGGGGAGCTGTTTTTT
V: TRBV27; size: .; J: TRBJ1-5; D: TRBD1; CDR3: CASSWDRAGQPQHF; DNA: TGTGCCAGCAGTTGGGACAGGGCAGGTCAGCCCCAGCATTTT
V: TRBV2; size: .; J: TRBJ2-3; D: TRBD2; CDR3: CASSEVGRADTQYF; DNA: TGTGCCAGCAGTGAAGTCGGGAGGGCAGATACGCAGTATTTT
V: TRBV9; size: .; J: TRBJ1-2; D: .; CDR3: CASSARDRPANYGYTF; DNA: TGTGCCAGCAGCGCAAGAGACAGGCCCGCTAACTATGGCTACACCTTC
V: TRBV4-1; size: .; J: TRBJ2-7; D: .; CDR3: CASSQVAGNYEQYF; DNA: TGCGCCAGCAGCCAAGTGGCAGGAAACTACGAGCAGTACTTC
V: TRBV7-9; size: .; J: TRBJ1-2; D: .; CDR3: CASSLPTGIYGYTF; DNA: TGTGCCAGCAGCTTGCCTACAGGGATCTATGGCTACACCTTC
V: TRBV19; size: .; J: TRBJ2-2; D: .; CDR3: CASTPRGFDTGELFF; DNA: TGTGCCAGTACCCCGCGGGGCTTCGACACCGGGGAGCTGTTTTTT